The text below deals with one T cell receptor beta chain. Deletions cut 6 bases from V and 7 bases from J, with 13 bases between. Looked up from germline, CDR1 is MDHEN and CDR2 is SYDVKM. CDR3 size: 13 residues. The sample is drawn from a study of blood T cell repertoires in COVID-19. Turning to the study itself: Specimens from acute and convalescent COVID-19 originated in the United States, Italy and Spain. PBMCs, B-cell-depleted T cells, or T cells provided the cDNA or gDNA that made up the material.

Original analysis: Estimation of nucleated cell counts relied on the amplification of reference gene primers. Libraries were prepared by immunoSEQ multiplex PCR; TCRdb keeps only in-frame clonotypes and omits some of them. V and J calls and clone size are given by that table; D and trimming were obtained from the DNA. The sample comprises hundreds of thousands of clones, less than 90% of which are singletons, and around 13% rests with the top ten. Sequenced material: peripheral blood. V and J are TRBV28 and TRBJ1-3; tentatively, D is TRBD1 (6 bases). The TCR comes from a woman in her 70s with COVID-19, enrolled during active disease. The CDR3 sequence: CASSLNRVNTIYF. CDR3 sequence (DNA): TGTGCCAGCAGCCTTAACAGGGTCAACACCATATATTTT.